Reported below is one T cell receptor beta chain. It has no known antigen specificity. No base quality values were provided; no much bigger clone lies one nucleotide off. The data derive from a study of T cell changes during pregnancy in multiple sclerosis (dated by TCRdb to the late 2010s). Background for the entire study: Changes in the T cell repertoire over the course of pregnancy were examined in this study in women with multiple sclerosis.

Library method: the immunoSEQ multiplex PCR assay. TCRdb obtained this table from immuneACCESS and retained in-frame rearrangements with V and J assigned. These tables miss some clones; where compared with another copy, unresolved V genes account for less than half of the shortfall, and the remainder is unexplained. The sample profile shows over 45,000 clones; 80% to 90% of them were found once. Roughly 1.2% of the sample is taken by the ten largest. From V the trimming removes 6 bases and from J it removes 5 bases, while the gene matches leave 6 bases of the junction unaccounted for. From the germline V gene, CDR1 is SGHTA and CDR2 is FQGNSA. The CDR3 spans 13 residues, from the cysteine through the phenylalanine. Only CDR3 DNA is held: 39 bases, read in frame from base 1.

The receptor was isolated from a female donor with multiple sclerosis, enrolled in a pregnancy study. This sequence uses TRBV7-2 and TRBJ1-1; 7 bases in the middle match TRBD1. The specimen was CD4+ T cells from peripheral blood mononuclear cells, collected in the second trimester of pregnancy. The encoded CDR3 is CASRPGGVTEAFF. The nucleotide sequence reads TGTGCCAGCAGACCAGGGGGTGTTACTGAAGCTTTCTTT.